This T cell receptor (beta chain) was retrieved from a study of technical replicates of blood from a handful of donors. Some clones are missing from TCRdb's copy, which holds only in-frame ones; the method was immunoSEQ multiplex PCR. The repertoire holds almost 90,000 clones, with more than 85% as singletons. The length of the CDR3 is 13 residues. Germline values: CDR1 SQVTM, CDR2 ANQGSEA. V dropped 6 bases and J dropped 2 bases, with 13 bases sitting between them. This clonotype was sampled from a human donor in good health. V is TRBV29-1 and J is TRBJ1-2; tentatively, D is TRBD1 (5 bases). The sequenced sample consisted of T cells isolated from PBMCs. The CDR3 sequence is CSVPNRYNYGYTF. CDR3 sequence (DNA): TGCAGCGTCCCTAACAGGTACAACTATGGCTACACCTTC.